The 12 T cell receptor beta chains below all came from one sample that was sequenced in a study of CD8+ T cells in alopecia areata. Extracted from the samples, RNA was reverse transcribed into cDNA to serve as the sequencing template. Repertoires were generated with immunoSEQ multiplex PCR, while TCRdb's copy carries only in-frame clones and drops some. The table has 180,000 or so clones, 53% seen once. The treatment was: oral pan-JAK inhibitor, 5-10 mg twice daily. The sequences come from CD8+ T cells sorted from blood, collected at week 24, from a patient treated with tofacitinib. The receptors were sampled from a human donor with alopecia areata.

A word on this clone: Other DNA sequences in the sample encode the same CDR3. This rearrangement joins TRBV5-1 to TRBJ2-1; 12 positions match TRBD1. Germline values: CDR1 SGHRS, CDR2 YFSETQ. With V trimmed by 3 bases and J by 7 bases, 5 bases remained unmatched. The CDR3 consists of 15 residues. The CDR3 bases are TGCGCCAGCAGCTCGGGACAGGGGGCGAGAAATGAGCAGTTCTTC. This codes for CASSSGQGARNEQFF.

This clone was seen more than once but under ten times. The chain couples TRBV5-1 to TRBJ2-3; D is unclear. Germline CDR1 is SGHRS and CDR2 is YFSETQ. This CDR3 region has 16 residues. V was trimmed by 3 bases and J by 0 bases, leaving 14 bases between them. CDR3 sequence reads: CASSSNPGPSTDTQYF. The CDR3 DNA sequence: TGCGCCAGCAGCTCGAATCCGGGTCCTAGCACAGATACGCAGTATTTT.

This rearrangement joins TRBV14 to TRBJ1-1; D is ambiguous. Germline lookup yields CDR1 SGHDN and CDR2 FVKESK. V lost 4 bases to trimming and J lost 6 bases, with 9 bases between them. The CDR3 is made up of 12 amino acids. The CDR3 nucleotides are TGTGCCAGCAGCCTCCGGGCCCCTGAAGCTTTCTTT. This encodes CASSLRAPEAFF.

In its sample, this clone was seen once. The chain joins TRBV5-6 to TRBJ2-3; D unresolved. CDR1 is SGHDT, CDR2 YYEEEE, per germline. Trimming left V 2 bases short and J 3 bases short, with 7 bases between. CDR3 length: 13 residues. CDR3 loop: CASSFSSTDTQYF. The CDR3 region has the DNA TGTGCCAGCAGCTTTAGTTCGACAGATACGCAGTATTTT.

This clone was counted a few times. V and J are TRBV9 and TRBJ1-2; 10 bases align to TRBD1. This CDR3 has 16 amino acids. Germline CDR1 and CDR2: SGDLS and YYNGEE. The junction had 5 bases not matched to a gene; V was cut back by 1 base and J by 2 bases. CDR3 residues: CASSVRDRGVNYGYTF. CDR3 bases: TGTGCCAGCAGCGTAAGGGACAGGGGCGTAAACTATGGCTACACCTTC.

This clone has only a few counts. The V call is TRBV2, the J call TRBJ1-1; perhaps TRBD1 as D (5 bases). CDR1 and CDR2 from the germline V gene are SNHLY and FYNNEI. CDR3 length: 16 amino acids. The V and J ends lost 7 bases and 0 bases respectively, with 18 bases between them. CDR3 DNA sequence: TGTGCCAGCATCGAGACCTGGGGCACCATGAACACTGAAGCTTTCTTT. Translation gives CASIETWGTMNTEAFF.

By share, this clone counts as medium-sized (0.01 to 0.1%). The chain is built from TRBV11-2 and TRBJ1-1; D is undetermined. The CDR3 covers 13 residues. Germline V CDR1 and CDR2: SGHAT, FQNNGV. Trimming left V 5 bases short and J 1 base short, with 8 bases between. The CDR3 reads CASSPNRNTEAFF. The DNA for the CDR3 is TGTGCCAGCAGCCCTAATAGGAACACTGAAGCTTTCTTT.

The sample holds a few counts of this clone. The chain combines TRBV29-1 with TRBJ2-1; TRBD2 matches at 7 bases. The CDR3 covers 13 residues. Trimming took 5 bases from V and 6 from J; bases not matched to a gene: 7. CDR1 is SQVTM and CDR2 is ANQGSEA in the germline V gene. CDR3 protein: CSVWEGTRNEQFF. CDR3 sequence (DNA): TGCAGCGTTTGGGAGGGGACGCGCAATGAGCAGTTCTTC.

J is TRBJ2-4 and V is TRBV29-1; D possibly matches TRBD1 or TRBD2 (5 bases each). CDR3 size: 12 residues. V lost 6 bases, J lost 7 bases, and 13 bases lay in between. The germline V gene has CDR1 SQVTM and CDR2 ANQGSEA. The CDR3 region is CSVWGRENIQYF. The DNA of the CDR3 is TGCAGCGTATGGGGCAGGGAGAACATTCAGTACTTC.

V and J are TRBV4-1 and TRBJ1-4; 7 bases line up with TRBD1. CDR3 length: 15 amino acids. Looked up from germline, CDR1 is MGHRA and CDR2 is YSYEKL. J gave up 8 bases and V 2 bases, and 8 bases lay outside the gene matches. Here the CDR3 reads CASSQKTGDGEKLFF. The CDR3, as DNA: TGCGCCAGCAGCCAAAAAACAGGGGACGGGGAAAAACTGTTTTTT.

This clone was seen a handful of times. V usage is TRBV27 and J usage is TRBJ2-7, with D perhaps given as TRBD1 or TRBD2 (5 bases each). This CDR3 comprises 13 residues. V lost 0 bases to trimming and J lost 7 bases, with 10 bases between them. CDR1 is MNHEY, CDR2 SMNVEV, per germline (reference sequence). CDR3 DNA sequence: TGTGCCAGCAGTTTATCGTCAGGGAGAGAGCAGTACTTC. Its translation: CASSLSSGREQYF.

The CDR3 nucleotides are TGCGCCAGCAGCTTTGACGTCCGCGAGCAGTACTTC. It encodes CASSFDVREQYF. This chain connects TRBV5-1 to TRBJ2-7, with D unresolved. The CDR3 runs 12 residues. V was pared by 2 bases and J by 6 bases, with 9 bases between. CDR1 is SGHRS and CDR2 is YFSETQ in the germline V gene.